This record concerns one TCR beta chain sequence. Its target is unknown. CD4+ T cells from unexposed donors were obtained before the COVID-19 pandemic (2011-2018). CD4+ T cells were isolated from the cells after more than 8 days of culture. The data were taken from a study of CD4 T cells in relation to SARS-CoV-2 and coronaviruses. TCRdb's table, derived via immunoSEQ multiplex PCR, lists solely in-frame clones and lacks some. The sample has more than 25,000 clones, around 73% seen once. Germline V CDR1 and CDR2: SGHNT, YENEEA. The CDR3 covers 15 residues. Trimming stripped 6 bases from V and 3 bases from J, with 18 bases between.

V and J are TRBV11-3 and TRBJ2-7; tentatively, D is TRBD1 (6 bases). Sequencing input: CD4+ T cells from PBMCs, cultured in vitro. This receptor was identified in a human donor in good health. The CDR3 coding sequence is TGTGCCAGCAGTCCCAGTTGGGGGCGAAGCTACGAGCAGTACTTC. Translating it yields CASSPSWGRSYEQYF.